This is a list of T cell receptor beta chains from one sample in a study of cytomegalovirus exposure and HLA in healthy donors. This table comes from immunoSEQ multiplex PCR, and its TCRdb copy is limited to in-frame clones, with some not included. The sample has roughly 48,000 clones; about 94% are singletons. The sample comprised PBMCs. The receptor source for this set is a woman aged 18-29 years in good health and CMV-seropositive. Both conserved end residues are part of each CDR3. D genes are given only for firm matches. Clone size is not always given. Where it is, it says once, few, many or a class for expanded clones.

clone_size j_call d_call v_call cdr3_aa cdr3_nt
NA TRBJ2-7 TRBD1 TRBV5-4 CASSLALGQGLVHEQYF TGTGCCAGCAGCTTGGCCTTGGGACAGGGGCTGGTCCACGAGCAGTACTTC
NA TRBJ1-2 NA TRBV2 CASSDGGADGYTF TGTGCCAGCAGTGACGGGGGGGCAGATGGCTACACCTTC
few TRBJ2-7 NA TRBV23-1 CASSQWALQQYF TGCGCCAGCAGTCAATGGGCTCTGCAGCAGTACTTC
NA TRBJ1-2 NA TRBV6-5 CASNPGLNYGYTF TGTGCCAGCAACCCCGGTCTAAACTATGGCTACACCTTC
NA TRBJ1-3 NA TRBV5-4 CASSLPGGAGNTIYF TGTGCCAGCAGCTTGCCCGGGGGGGCTGGAAACACCATATATTTT
NA TRBJ2-1 TRBD2 TRBV27 CASKTSEGWGNEQFF TGTGCCAGCAAGACTAGCGAAGGGTGGGGCAATGAGCAGTTCTTC
NA TRBJ1-1 TRBD1 TRBV5-1 CASSLRTGVNTEAFF TGCGCCAGCAGCTTGAGGACAGGGGTGAACACTGAAGCTTTCTTT
NA TRBJ2-7 NA TRBV28 CASSFRLPLPSYEQYF TGTGCCAGCAGTTTCCGGTTACCACTCCCCTCCTACGAGCAGTACTTC
NA TRBJ2-2 TRBD2 TRBV5-1 CASSTETSGFVTGELFF TGCGCCAGCAGCACAGAGACTAGCGGCTTTGTCACCGGGGAGCTGTTTTTT
NA TRBJ2-3 TRBD2 TRBV7-9 CASSPYGGSTDTQYF TGTGCCAGCAGCCCCTACGGGGGGAGCACAGATACGCAGTATTTT
NA TRBJ2-1 TRBD2 TRBV27 CASGLAGAYNEQFF TGTGCCAGCGGACTAGCGGGAGCCTACAATGAGCAGTTCTTC
NA TRBJ2-7 TRBD1 TRBV15 CATSRARDSGYGQYF TGTGCCACCAGCAGAGCCCGGGACAGCGGATACGGGCAGTACTTC
NA TRBJ2-7 TRBD1 TRBV5-1 CASSSPGQGNEQYF TGCGCCAGCAGCTCCCCGGGACAGGGTAACGAGCAGTACTTC
NA TRBJ2-2 TRBD1 TRBV5-5 CASSLYPAGGTGELFF TGTGCCAGCAGCTTGTACCCGGCAGGGGGCACCGGGGAGCTGTTTTTT
NA TRBJ2-3 NA TRBV10-3 CAISETGGSTDTQYF TGTGCCATCAGTGAGACAGGCGGTAGCACAGATACGCAGTATTTT
NA TRBJ2-7 TRBD2 TRBV19 CASSPTQLAGVDEQYF TGTGCCAGTAGCCCCACACAATTAGCGGGAGTGGACGAGCAGTACTTC
NA TRBJ2-7 NA TRBV7-3 CASSLTGTYEQYF TGTGCCAGCAGCTTAACTGGCACCTACGAGCAGTACTTC
NA TRBJ2-7 TRBD2 TRBV7-6 CASSPGTSGSALEQYF TGTGCCAGCAGCCCCGGGACTAGCGGGAGCGCCCTCGAGCAGTACTTC
NA TRBJ1-1 TRBD1 TRBV28 CASSLLSDRAGGTEAFF TGTGCCAGCAGTTTACTTTCGGACAGGGCTGGAGGCACTGAAGCTTTCTTT
NA TRBJ2-7 TRBD2 TRBV28 CASTLGGNDYEQYF TGTGCCAGCACCCTGGGGGGGAACGACTACGAGCAGTACTTC
NA TRBJ1-5 NA TRBV7-2 CASSLVSGPQPQHF TGTGCCAGCAGCTTAGTTTCAGGGCCTCAGCCCCAGCATTTT
NA TRBJ2-5 TRBD1 TRBV20-1 CSADREETQYF TGCAGTGCTGACAGGGAAGAGACCCAGTACTTC
NA TRBJ2-1 NA TRBV6-5 CASSYKRGYYNEQFF TGTGCCAGCAGTTATAAACGGGGTTACTACAATGAGCAGTTCTTC
once TRBJ1-2 TRBD1 TRBV25-1 CASSELDRSHGYTF TGTGCCAGCAGTGAACTGGACAGGTCTCATGGCTACACCTTC
NA TRBJ2-7 TRBD1 TRBV15 CATSTRQGALIYEQYF TGTGCCACCAGCACTCGACAGGGGGCTCTTATCTACGAGCAGTACTTC
NA TRBJ1-1 NA TRBV7-9 CASSPATANTEAFF TGTGCCAGCAGCCCAGCGACAGCCAACACTGAAGCTTTCTTT
NA TRBJ2-7 TRBD1 TRBV18 CASSSGQFYEQYF TGTGCCAGCTCGTCGGGACAGTTCTACGAGCAGTACTTC
NA TRBJ1-4 NA TRBV6-4 CASSFGGATNEKLFF TGTGCCAGCAGTTTTGGGGGGGCGACTAATGAAAAACTGTTTTTT
once TRBJ2-7 TRBD1 TRBV9 CASSVGTGGIYEQYF TGTGCCAGCAGCGTAGGGACAGGGGGCATCTACGAGCAGTACTTC
NA TRBJ1-4 TRBD1 TRBV9 CASSVGAGGDNEKLFF TGTGCCAGCAGCGTAGGGGCAGGGGGTGATAATGAAAAACTGTTTTTT
NA TRBJ2-2 TRBD2 TRBV4-1 CASSQDGTSGRVYTGELFF TGCGCCAGCAGCCAAGACGGGACTAGCGGGAGGGTATACACCGGGGAGCTGTTTTTT